One sample yielded the 30 T cell receptor beta chains listed below, sequenced in a study of T cells in Graves' hyperthyroidism and ophthalmopathy. The investigators amplified TCR beta CDR3 regions from RNA transcripts. A first-round RT-PCR of the TCR CDR3 used the HTBI primer set. TCRdb called the multiplex PCR reads again in MiXCR, with one record for every CDR3 protein. The sample consists of roughly 500,000 distinct CDR3 sequences, 22% of them appearing once. Sequenced sample: blood. The receptors stem from a woman between 65 and 79 years old with Graves' ophthalmopathy.

This clonotype has a count of ten or more. The chain employs TRBV10-3 and TRBJ2-1, with 11 bases matching TRBD2. The CDR3 loop spans 15 amino acids. Trimming took 5 bases from V and 2 from J; bases not matched to a gene: 2. Germline CDR1 and CDR2: ENHRY and SYGVKD. The CDR3 nucleotides are TGTGCCATCAGTTCTAGCGGGGGGCCCTACAATGAGCAGTTCTTC. The encoded protein is CAISSSGGPYNEQFF.

About this clonotype itself: Sequence at one end of the junction differs from germline and may be a read error. The genes are TRBV4-2 and TRBJ2-1, with D unresolved. Germline-derived CDR1 and CDR2 are LGHNA and YNFKEQ. The CDR3 is made up of 14 amino acids. The CDR3 coding sequence is TGTGCCAGCAGCCAACGACTGGAATACAATGAGCGGTTCTTC. This sequence encodes CASSQRLEYNERFF.

This clonotype occurred once. The J gene is TRBJ1-6, the V gene TRBV7-8; 7 positions agree with TRBD1. Germline CDR1 SGHVS, CDR2 FQNEAQ. Trimming at V came to 5 bases and at J to 6 bases, leaving 4 bases not matched to a gene. The CDR3 consists of 14 residues. The CDR3 loop is CASSADRANSPLHF. DNA for the CDR3: TGTGCCAGCAGCGCCGACAGGGCTAATTCACCCCTCCACTTT.

V gene TRBV5-1 combines with J gene TRBJ1-1; a possible D gene is TRBD1 (5 bases). The CDR3 consists of 14 residues. The V and J ends lost 5 bases and 3 bases respectively, with 14 bases between them. Germline loops: CDR1 SGHRS, CDR2 YFSETQ. For the CDR3, the DNA is TGCGCCAGCAGACGGGTTTTAGGGGACACTGAAGCTTTCTTT. It yields the protein CASRRVLGDTEAFF.

This clonotype was detected only a few times. The chain joins TRBV20-1 to TRBJ1-2; no clear D gene. V was cut by 5 bases and J by 6 bases, with 16 bases left in between. CDR3 length equals 13 residues. The germline V gene has CDR1 DFQATT and CDR2 SNEGSKA (reference sequence). CDR3 bases: TGCAGTGCTTTCGGTCCCGGGGAGAATGGCTACACCTTC. Translation: CSAFGPGENGYTF.

This clonotype was seen many times. V usage is TRBV7-2 and J usage is TRBJ2-7; no reliable D call. Deletions cut 1 base from V and 1 base from J, with 8 bases between. Germline V gene data show CDR1 as SGHTA and CDR2 as FQGNSA. This CDR3 contains 14 residues. This CDR3 reads CASSLVGNSYEQYF. The CDR3 nucleotides read TGTGCCAGCAGCTTAGTTGGCAATTCCTACGAGCAGTACTTC. Supplemented by reference TRBV7-2 and TRBJ2-7, the full variable domain reads GAGVSQSPSNKVTEKGKDVELRCDPISGHTALYWYRQSLGQGLEFLIYFQGNSAPDKSGLPSDRFSAERTGGSVSTLTIQRTQQEDSAVYLCASSLVGNSYEQYFGPGTRLTVT.

By share, this clonotype counts as large. The genes are TRBV7-9 and TRBJ1-6, with D hard to call. V lost 2 bases and J 7 bases, leaving 9 bases between the germline ends. Germline assignment: CDR1 SEHNR and CDR2 FQNEAQ (reference sequence). The CDR3 spans 14 residues. CDR3 sequence: CASSLRRENSPLHF. CDR3 nucleotides: TGTGCCAGCAGCTTACGACGGGAGAATTCACCCCTCCACTTT.

Only a few counts were recorded for this clonotype. The rearrangement links TRBV12-3 or TRBV12-4 to TRBJ2-7, with a weak D call TRBD2 (5 bases). V lost 1 base and J 7 bases, leaving 11 bases between the germline ends. The CDR3 spans 13 residues. The CDR3 spells CASSLGLLEEQYF. The CDR3 bases are TGTGCCAGCAGTTTAGGGCTACTAGAAGAGCAGTACTTC.

The genes are TRBV19 and TRBJ2-2; 7 bases align to TRBD2. The CDR3 runs 15 residues. In germline, CDR1 is LNHDA, CDR2 SQIVND (reference sequence). The V segment lost 3 bases and the J segment 5 bases; nucleotides outside the gene matches: 6. In nucleotides, the CDR3 is TGTGCCAGTAGTATCATGAGCGGGATAACCGGGGAGCTGTTTTTT. Translated: CASSIMSGITGELFF.

The chain recombines TRBV28 with TRBJ2-7, with D possibly matching TRBD1 (6 bases). This CDR3 comprises 14 residues. Per germline, CDR1 MDHEN and CDR2 SYDVKM. V was shortened by 6 bases and J by 2 bases, with 14 bases between the two germline ends. The chain's CDR3 is CASRPGHQTYEQYF. As DNA, the CDR3 is TGTGCCAGCAGACCGGGACACCAAACCTACGAGCAGTACTTC.

V and J are TRBV20-1 and TRBJ1-1; 7 bases map to TRBD1. This CDR3 has 14 amino acids. CDR1 is DFQATT, CDR2 SNEGSKA, per germline (reference sequence). V shed 5 bases, J shed 0 bases, and the junction held 6 bases outside the gene matches. The CDR3 here is CSASTGPMNTEAFF. In DNA, the CDR3 is TGCAGTGCTTCGACAGGGCCAATGAACACTGAAGCTTTCTTT.

The chain recombines TRBV10-3 with TRBJ2-7; the D is unclear. The V end was cut by 4 bases, the J end by 1 base, with 8 bases between. The CDR3 length is 13 residues. The germline gives CDR1 ENHRY, CDR2 SYGVKD. DNA for the CDR3: TGTGCCATCAGTGTAAGGGAATCCTACGAGCAGTACTTC. Translating it yields CAISVRESYEQYF.

This chain uses TRBV6-1 with TRBJ1-2; D not certain. The CDR3 contains 13 residues. Trimming took off 6 bases at V and 7 bases at J, with 15 bases between the two ends. Per germline, CDR1 MNHNS and CDR2 SASEGT. The CDR3 loop reads CASRVTDRGGYTF. The CDR3 nucleotides are TGTGCCAGCAGAGTAACCGACCGGGGTGGCTACACCTTC.

This clonotype was recorded at least ten times. This chain uses TRBV28 with TRBJ2-5, with D unresolved. The CDR3 spans 14 residues. Deletions cut 4 bases from V and 5 bases from J, with 14 bases between. Germline V lookup: CDR1 MDHEN, CDR2 SYDVKM. The DNA of the CDR3 is TGTGCCAGCAGTTCCAACATTTTGGTCGAGACCCAGTACTTC. It translates to CASSSNILVETQYF.

This clonotype was observed many times. This rearrangement joins TRBV28 to TRBJ2-1; 8 bases are a match to TRBD1. Germline CDR1 MDHEN, CDR2 SYDVKM. V was clipped by 2 bases and J by 4 bases; unmatched bases: 4. The CDR3 contains 15 residues. The CDR3 sequence: CASSLGTGEYNEQFF. The CDR3 DNA sequence: TGTGCCAGCAGTTTAGGGACAGGAGAATACAATGAGCAGTTCTTC. Full variable domain (outside the CDR3, taken from reference TRBV28 and TRBJ2-1): DVKVTQSSRYLVKRTGEKVFLECVQDMDHENMFWYRQDPGLGLRLIYFSYDVKMKEKGDIPEGYSVSREKKERFSLILESASTNQTSMYLCASSLGTGEYNEQFFGPGTRLTVL.

This rearrangement joins TRBV25-1 to TRBJ2-3, with a possible D match to TRBD2 (5 bases). CDR3 length: 14 residues. V was clipped by 3 bases and J by 4 bases, with 11 bases between them. The germline gives CDR1 MGHDK, CDR2 SYGVNS. This chain's CDR3 is CASSEGDLPDTQYF. The CDR3 DNA reads as TGTGCCAGCAGTGAGGGAGACCTGCCAGATACGCAGTATTTT.

Comments on this clonotype: A much larger clonotype is one base distant, so this may be a read error. V and J are TRBV11-2 and TRBJ2-5, with D unresolved. Trimming left V 9 bases short and J 7 bases short, with 18 bases between. Per germline, CDR1 SGHAT and CDR2 FQNNGV. The CDR3 loop spans 13 amino acids. The CDR3 DNA sequence: TGTGCCAGTCGGAAGGACCATCTTGGGACCCAGTACTTC. Translation gives CASRKDHLGTQYF.

The chain links TRBV5-1 to TRBJ2-7, with D maybe TRBD2 (5 bases). CDR1 is SGHRS and CDR2 is YFSETQ in the germline V gene. V was pared by 5 bases and J by 6 bases, with 15 bases between. This CDR3 comprises 13 residues. CDR3 nucleotide sequence: TGCGCCAGCAGATCCCCAGGAGGAGTCGAGCAGTACTTC. Its translation: CASRSPGGVEQYF.

V gene TRBV5-6 combines with J gene TRBJ2-2; D remains unclear. Trimming removed 4 bases at V and 14 bases at J, with 21 bases between. The CDR3 sequence is 14 residues long. Germline-derived CDR1 and CDR2 are SGHDT and YYEEEE. CDR3: CASSAPGSIIALFF. Written as DNA, the CDR3 is TGTGCCAGCAGCGCCCCGGGTAGTATAATTGCCCTGTTTTTT.

This clonotype was seen a few times. The chain links TRBV5-4 to TRBJ1-1; D gene uncertain. The V gene's germline CDR1 is SGHNT and CDR2 YYREEE (reference sequence). The ends were cut back, 4 bases at V and 1 base at J, with 11 bases in the middle. The CDR3 covers 14 residues. The CDR3 region is CASSPDLGNTEAFF. The CDR3, as DNA: TGTGCCAGCAGCCCTGACCTGGGGAACACTGAAGCTTTCTTT.

This clonotype was recorded many times. The V and J genes are TRBV12-3 or TRBV12-4 and TRBJ1-6; D not certain. Trimming removed 4 bases from V and 8 bases from J, with 6 bases in between. This CDR3 has 12 amino acids. CDR3 protein: CASSSVYSPLHF. The CDR3 bases are TGTGCCAGCAGTTCGGTCTATTCACCCCTCCACTTT.

V and J are TRBV18 and TRBJ2-1; maybe TRBD1 (5 bases). The CDR3 consists of 15 residues. Germline V CDR1 and CDR2: KGHSH, LQKENI. Between the trimmed V and J ends, which lost 1 base and 3 bases, there was a span of 10 bases. For the CDR3, the DNA is TGTGCCAGCTCACCACTGCAGGGTTTCTACAATGAGCAGTTCTTC. Its protein product is CASSPLQGFYNEQFF.

This clonotype was observed once. Being one base from a much bigger clone, this may be a read error. The chain combines TRBV11-2 with TRBJ2-1; D assignment may be TRBD1 or TRBD2 (5 bases each). Germline V gives CDR1 SGHAT, CDR2 FQNNGV. The CDR3 spans 15 residues. CDR3 nucleotides: TGTGCCAGCAGCTTGCGAGGGGCAGGGACCGATGAGCTGTTCTTC. Translating it yields CASSLRGAGTDELFF.

This clonotype was recorded a few times. The chain couples TRBV19 to TRBJ1-1, with 12 positions matching TRBD1. CDR3 length: 16 residues. The germline gives CDR1 LNHDA, CDR2 SQIVND (reference sequence). Germline trimming cut 2 bases from V and 4 bases from J; bases unmatched to any gene: 5. DNA for the CDR3: TGTGCCAGTAGTATATGGGACAGGGGGCCGGGCACTGAAGCTTTCTTT. Translated: CASSIWDRGPGTEAFF. The full variable domain, with the rest looked up from reference TRBV19 and TRBJ1-1, is DGGITQSPKYLFRKEGQNVTLSCEQNLNHDAMYWYRQDPGQGLRLIYYSQIVNDFQKGDIAEGYSVSREKKESFPLTVTSAQKNPTAFYLCASSIWDRGPGTEAFFGQGTRLTVV.

This clonotype was seen repeatedly, ten times or more. The chain has TRBV12-3 or TRBV12-4 and TRBJ1-2; D not resolved. The CDR3 loop spans 12 amino acids. V shed 6 bases and J shed 9 bases, with 14 bases lying between them. The CDR3 sequence: CASSLGWFSYTF. CDR3 DNA: TGTGCCAGCAGCCTCGGCTGGTTTAGCTACACCTTC.

This sequence joins TRBV12-5 and TRBJ1-5, with 8 bases fitting TRBD1. The CDR3 is 17 amino acids. CDR1 and CDR2 (germline): LGHNT, FRNRAP. The V gene end was trimmed by 4 bases and the J gene end by 3 bases; junction bases not matched to a gene: 11. In DNA, the CDR3 is TGTGCTAGTGGTTCAAAGTATGGACAGGGACCCAATCAGCCCCAGCATTTT. Translated, it gives CASGSKYGQGPNQPQHF.

This clonotype was seen a handful of times. The rearrangement joins TRBV15 to TRBJ2-1; no clear D gene. This CDR3 is built from 16 residues. Germline loops: CDR1 LNHNV, CDR2 YYDKDF (reference sequence). V was cut by 3 bases and J by 8 bases, with 20 bases left in between. CDR3 sequence reads: CATSREMLTSLDEQFF. For the CDR3, the DNA is TGTGCCACCAGCAGGGAGATGTTGACTTCTCTGGATGAGCAGTTCTTC.

This clonotype was seen repeatedly, ten times or more. This chain uses TRBV11-1 with TRBJ1-4; perhaps TRBD1 as D (5 bases). Germline CDR1 and CDR2: SGHAT and FQDESV (reference sequence). CDR3 length: 16 residues. The V end was cut by 4 bases, the J end by 0 bases, with 12 bases between. The CDR3, as DNA: TGTGCCAGCAGCTGGGGCGGAACTGCAACTAATGAAAAACTGTTTTTT. Residues: CASSWGGTATNEKLFF.

In its sample, this clonotype was seen a few times. The chain carries TRBV12-3 or TRBV12-4 and TRBJ2-2; D unresolved. This CDR3 has 15 residues. V was trimmed by 2 bases and J by 1 base, leaving 8 bases between them. CDR3 protein: CASSLSTWNTGELFF. CDR3 DNA: TGTGCCAGCAGTTTATCCACCTGGAACACCGGGGAGCTGTTTTTT.

This rearrangement joins TRBV9 to TRBJ2-1; 8 bases map to TRBD2. Germline loops: CDR1 SGDLS, CDR2 YYNGEE. The CDR3 contains 16 residues. V dropped 0 bases and J dropped 7; count of bases not matched to a gene: 9. The CDR3 nucleotides read TGTGCCAGCAGCGTAGAACCGGGACTAGTTGGTAATGAGCAGTTCTTC. This translates into CASSVEPGLVGNEQFF.